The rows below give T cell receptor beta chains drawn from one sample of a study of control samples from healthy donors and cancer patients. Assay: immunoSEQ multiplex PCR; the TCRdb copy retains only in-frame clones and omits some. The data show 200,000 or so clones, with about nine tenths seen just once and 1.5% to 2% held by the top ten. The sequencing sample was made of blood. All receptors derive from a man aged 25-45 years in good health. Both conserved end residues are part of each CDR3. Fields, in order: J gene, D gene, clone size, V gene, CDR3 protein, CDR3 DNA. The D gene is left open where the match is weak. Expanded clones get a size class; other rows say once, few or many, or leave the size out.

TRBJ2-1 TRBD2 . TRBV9 CASSVSGGAPGEQFF TGTGCCAGCAGCGTATCCGGGGGGGCCCCGGGTGAGCAGTTCTTC
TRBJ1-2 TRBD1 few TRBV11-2 CASSLAGGTGIGGYTF TGTGCCAGCAGCTTAGCCGGTGGGACAGGGATCGGTGGCTACACCTTC
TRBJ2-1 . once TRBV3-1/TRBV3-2 CASSHPLGDTEQFF TGTGCCAGCAGCCACCCGTTGGGGGATACTGAGCAGTTCTTC
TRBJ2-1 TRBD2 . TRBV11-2 CASSSTSADEQFF TGTGCCAGCAGCTCGACTAGCGCGGATGAGCAGTTCTTC
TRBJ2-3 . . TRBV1 CTSSRGSGGGTDTQYF TGCACCAGCAGTCGGGGGAGCGGGGGGGGCACAGATACGCAGTATTTT
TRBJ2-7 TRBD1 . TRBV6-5 CASVGQGAYEQYF TGTGCCAGCGTCGGGCAGGGGGCCTACGAGCAGTACTTC
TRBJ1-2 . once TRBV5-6 CASSPRDLRNYGYTF TGTGCCAGCAGCCCCCGGGACCTTCGGAACTATGGCTACACCTTC
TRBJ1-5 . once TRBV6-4 CASRQSTDSNQPQHF TGTGCCAGCAGACAGTCGACAGATAGCAATCAGCCCCAGCATTTT
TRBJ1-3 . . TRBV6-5 CASSLGFSGNTIYF TGTGCCAGCAGCCTAGGCTTCTCTGGAAACACCATATATTTT
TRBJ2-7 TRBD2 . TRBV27 CASSFSGGPYEQYF TGTGCCAGCAGTTTTAGCGGGGGACCCTACGAGCAGTACTTC
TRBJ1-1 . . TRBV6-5 CASSREVYEAFF TGTGCCAGCAGCCGGGAGGTTTACGAAGCTTTCTTT
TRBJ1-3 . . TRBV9 CASSAQISPMISGNTIYF TGTGCCAGCAGCGCCCAAATATCCCCCATGATCTCTGGAAACACCATATATTTT
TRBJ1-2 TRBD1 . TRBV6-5 CASLGGTALYGYTF TGTGCCAGCCTCGGAGGGACAGCCCTCTATGGCTACACCTTC
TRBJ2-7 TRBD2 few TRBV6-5 CASSRTSGGGEQYF TGTGCCAGCAGTAGGACTAGCGGGGGCGGCGAGCAGTACTTC
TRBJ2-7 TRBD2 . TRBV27 CATGRDGLYEQYF TGTGCTACGGGGAGGGACGGCCTCTACGAGCAGTACTTC
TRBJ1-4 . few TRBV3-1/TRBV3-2 CASTKLGEKLFF TGTGCCAGCACTAAGCTAGGGGAAAAACTGTTTTTT
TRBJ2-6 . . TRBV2 CASSDHPTGANVLTF TGTGCCAGCAGTGATCACCCGACGGGGGCCAACGTCCTGACTTTC
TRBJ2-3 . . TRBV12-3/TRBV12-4 CASSLGQTDTQYF TGTGCCAGCAGTTTAGGACAGACAGATACGCAGTATTTT
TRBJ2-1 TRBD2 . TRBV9 CASSNGPSGIYNEQFF TGTGCCAGCAGCAATGGCCCCAGCGGGATTTACAATGAGCAGTTCTTC
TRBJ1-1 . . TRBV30 CAWTPVGTEAFF TGTGCCTGGACCCCGGTGGGCACTGAAGCTTTCTTT
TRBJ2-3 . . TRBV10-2 CASSGRGSLTDTQYF TGCGCCAGCAGTGGTCGGGGGTCTTTGACAGATACGCAGTATTTT
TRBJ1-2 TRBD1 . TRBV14 CASSQQGAINYGYTF TGTGCCAGCAGCCAACAGGGGGCCATTAACTATGGCTACACCTTC
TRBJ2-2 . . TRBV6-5 CASHRAGTNTGELFF TGTGCCAGCCACCGGGCCGGCACCAACACCGGGGAGCTGTTTTTT
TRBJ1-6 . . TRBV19 CASSIKGESSPLHF TGTGCCAGTAGTATAAAGGGTGAGAGTTCACCCCTCCACTTT